This T cell receptor beta chain comes out of a study of blood T cell repertoires in COVID-19. Generated by immunoSEQ multiplex PCR, the TCRdb table keeps only in-frame clones and is missing some. Found here are approximately 170,000 clones, around nine tenths of them singletons; the top ten hold 3.7%. The CDR3 consists of 20 residues. CDR1 and CDR2 (germline): SGHRS, YFSETQ. The V and J ends lost 0 bases and 0 bases respectively, with 24 bases between them. This TCR was recovered from a man younger than 30 with active or convalescent COVID-19. The specimen was peripheral blood. The gene calls are TRBV5-1 and TRBJ1-2; maybe TRBD1 (6 bases). The CDR3 bases are TGCGCCAGCAGCTTGGTGTCCGGAGGACAGCCCCCAGTGGCTAACTATGGCTACACCTTC. It yields the protein CASSLVSGGQPPVANYGYTF.